This passage covers 2 T cell receptor beta chains from one sample sequenced in a study of human T cells and chemical hapten exposure. TCRdb reprocessed the RACE reads with MiXCR, giving one entry per CDR3 protein. The sample consists of 100,000 to 150,000 distinct CDR3 sequences, approximately 10% of them appearing once. Time point denoted: patch test 3, about 24 weeks after DPC sensitization. Treatment in this sample: therapeutic diphenylcyclopropenone sensitization with weekly scalp DPC. The material was whole blood, obtained in connection with sensitization to the hapten diphenylcyclopropenone (DPC). These receptors were collected from a woman in her 50s with alopecia areata. Some clones in this sample may be carry-over from other donors' samples.

This clonotype was found a few times. CDR3: CASSLAGTTGIRGEETQYF. The CDR3 region has the DNA TGTGCCAGCAGCTTAGCCGGGACTACCGGAATCAGAGGGGAAGAGACCCAGTACTTC. V is TRBV7-8 and J is TRBJ2-5; 7 bases agree with TRBD2. Trimming removed 0 bases from V and 3 bases from J; junction bases left unmatched: 16. The V gene's germline CDR1 is SGHVS and CDR2 FQNEAQ. The CDR3 is 19 residues long.

The J gene is TRBJ2-1, the V gene TRBV3-1; D gene unclear. The length of the CDR3 is 15 residues. Trimming removed 1 base at V and 4 bases at J, with 11 bases between. Germline CDR1 and CDR2: LGHDT and YNNKEL (reference sequence). The CDR3 nucleotides are TGTGCCAGCAGCCAAGGGGCTGGACCTTACAATGAGCAGTTCTTC. Residues: CASSQGAGPYNEQFF.